This T cell receptor (beta chain) was observed in a study of T cell responses to AZD1222 COVID-19 vaccine. Study-wide points: Across spike, vaccine-associated CD4 TCRs were found, dominant at 160-218 and 743-854. The number of AZD1222 recipients seropositive at baseline was only five or six. Unmutated variant regions are reportedly targeted by nearly half of spike-specific TCRs.

Using immunoSEQ multiplex PCR, the repertoire was profiled, and TCRdb retains in-frame clones only, with some absent. This sample yields some 120,000 clones, of which roughly 88% are seen a single time; over 15% belongs to the top ten. A note on this clone: Its antigen is undetermined.

The CDR3 contains 15 residues. CDR1 and CDR2 (germline): LGHNA, YNFKEQ. Trimming cost V 0 bases and J 7 bases; bases outside gene matches: 6. This TCR derives from an adult in good health. The chain is built from TRBV4-2 and TRBJ2-7; 10 bases align to TRBD2. The specimen comprised peripheral blood, sampled on day 0 of MenACWY control vaccination. The chain's CDR3 is CASSQELAGPREQYF. CDR3 coding DNA: TGTGCCAGCAGCCAAGAACTAGCGGGACCTCGGGAGCAGTACTTC.